This is a list of T cell receptor beta chains from one sample in a study of blood T cell repertoires in COVID-19. The repertoire was sequenced with immunoSEQ multiplex PCR; TCRdb's copy has only in-frame clones and lacks some. The table has over 80,000 clones, 70% to 80% seen once. Sequenced: peripheral blood. The receptor set was obtained from an elderly woman with active or convalescent COVID-19. CDR3s include the opening cysteine and the closing phenylalanine or tryptophan. D genes are given only for firm matches. Expanded clones are given a class, and other clones once, few, many or no size at all.

V	J	D	size	CDR3	DNA
TRBV28	TRBJ1-4	TRBD1	.	CASSRPGQGSEKLFF	TGTGCCAGCAGCCGTCCGGGACAGGGATCCGAAAAACTGTTTTTT
TRBV7-2	TRBJ1-2	TRBD1	.	CASSSRGQGAGTHGGYTF	TGTGCCAGCAGCTCGAGGGGACAGGGGGCCGGTACCCACGGTGGCTACACCTTC
TRBV7-3	TRBJ2-7	.	.	CASSPGPGHLDEQYF	TGTGCCAGCAGCCCTGGACCGGGACATCTCGACGAGCAGTACTTC
TRBV5-1	TRBJ2-1	.	.	CASSPGQQGAYNEQFF	TGTGCCAGCAGCCCGGGACAACAAGGGGCCTACAATGAGCAGTTCTTC
TRBV5-1	TRBJ2-1	TRBD1	.	CASSLGTGAGEQFF	TGCGCCAGCAGCTTGGGGACAGGGGCAGGTGAGCAGTTCTTC
TRBV5-1	TRBJ2-1	TRBD2	.	CASSLGLAGGNEQFF	TGTGCCAGCAGCTTGGGTCTAGCGGGAGGCAATGAGCAGTTCTTC
TRBV11-2	TRBJ2-1	TRBD1	once	CASSSIEGTGTYNEQFF	TGTGCCAGCAGTTCCATAGAAGGGACAGGGACCTACAATGAGCAGTTCTTC
TRBV6-5	TRBJ1-1	.	.	CASSRAMNTEAFF	TGTGCCAGCAGCCGAGCGATGAACACTGAAGCTTTCTTT
TRBV19	TRBJ2-5	TRBD1	once	CASSMNRGETQYF	TGTGCCAGTAGTATGAACAGGGGAGAGACCCAGTACTTC
TRBV27	TRBJ1-1	.	.	CASILGTEAFF	TGTGCCAGCATCCTCGGGACTGAAGCTTTCTTT
TRBV9	TRBJ2-1	TRBD1	.	CASSGDRGFNEQFF	TGTGCCAGCAGCGGGGACAGAGGTTTCAATGAGCAGTTCTTC
TRBV28	TRBJ1-1	TRBD1	.	CASRSTGAARPEAFF	TGTGCCAGCAGATCTACAGGGGCGGCTCGCCCTGAAGCTTTCTTT
TRBV12-3/TRBV12-4	TRBJ2-5	TRBD1	.	CASSRQGKTQYF	TGTGCCAGCAGCCGACAGGGGAAGACCCAGTACTTC
TRBV5-4	TRBJ2-5	TRBD1	.	CASSFQETGGETQYF	TGTGCCAGCAGCTTTCAGGAAACAGGGGGAGAGACCCAGTACTTC
TRBV2	TRBJ1-4	.	once	CASSAGGLAEKLFF	TGTGCCAGCAGTGCTGGGGGGTTAGCTGAAAAACTGTTTTTT
TRBV7-2	TRBJ2-7	TRBD2	.	CASSLRTSGTSYEQYF	TGTGCCAGCAGCTTAAGAACTAGCGGAACCTCCTACGAGCAGTACTTC
TRBV7-3	TRBJ2-6	TRBD1	.	CASSPAGGYGANVLTF	TGTGCCAGCAGCCCCGCAGGGGGATATGGGGCCAACGTCCTGACTTTC
TRBV5-1	TRBJ2-2	TRBD2	.	CASSLLAGGASNTGELFF	TGTGCCAGCAGCTTGTTAGCGGGAGGTGCTTCCAACACCGGGGAGCTGTTTTTT
TRBV5-1	TRBJ2-6	.	.	CASSVQQGAGANVLTF	TGCGCCAGCAGCGTCCAACAGGGTGCTGGGGCCAACGTCCTGACTTTC
TRBV4-1	TRBJ2-1	TRBD1	.	CASSQRTGGSSQFF	TGCGCCAGCAGCCAAAGGACAGGGGGGAGTTCGCAGTTCTTC
TRBV29-1	TRBJ2-7	TRBD1	few	CSVEGQGGDEQYF	TGCAGCGTAGAGGGACAGGGGGGCGACGAGCAGTACTTC
TRBV5-4	TRBJ2-7	.	.	CASSLWDNSYEQYF	TGTGCCAGCAGCCTCTGGGACAACTCCTACGAGCAGTACTTC
TRBV15	TRBJ2-2	TRBD2	.	CATSRAGGQSGELFF	TGTGCCACCAGCAGAGCGGGAGGGCAAAGCGGGGAGCTGTTTTTT
TRBV6-5	TRBJ1-1	.	.	CASTGARGNTEAFF	TGTGCCAGCACCGGAGCTCGGGGGAATACTGAAGCTTTCTTT
TRBV24-1	TRBJ2-1	TRBD1	.	CATSDRTGPSYNEQFF	TGTGCCACCAGTGACCGGACAGGGCCCTCCTACAATGAGCAGTTCTTC
TRBV4-2	TRBJ2-5	.	.	CASSHPGVLETQYF	TGTGCCAGCAGCCATCCGGGAGTTCTAGAGACCCAGTACTTC
TRBV19	TRBJ2-4	TRBD1	.	CASSIDRQGAKNIQYF	TGTGCCAGTAGTATAGATCGACAGGGGGCCAAAAACATTCAGTACTTC
TRBV5-1	TRBJ2-2	.	.	CASSRDTGELFF	TGCGCCAGCAGCCGGGACACCGGGGAGCTGTTTTTT
TRBV29-1	TRBJ2-1	TRBD2	.	CSVGGAAGGYNEQFF	TGCAGCGTGGGTGGCGCAGCGGGAGGGTACAATGAGCAGTTCTTC
TRBV28	TRBJ2-7	.	.	CASRKGGPPLYEQYF	TGTGCCAGCAGAAAAGGGGGACCCCCTCTCTACGAGCAGTACTTC
TRBV7-6	TRBJ2-7	TRBD2	.	CASSSQLAGSYEQYF	TGTGCCAGCAGCTCTCAACTAGCGGGATCCTACGAGCAGTACTTC
TRBV27	TRBJ1-5	.	.	CASSLRDIEGPQHF	TGTGCCAGCAGTCTCCGGGACATCGAGGGGCCCCAGCATTTT
TRBV2	TRBJ2-1	TRBD2	.	CASSLLAGDYNEQFF	TGTGCCAGCAGTCTCCTAGCGGGAGACTACAATGAGCAGTTCTTC
TRBV7-2	TRBJ2-7	TRBD2	few	CASSTAGGSGLYEQYF	TGTGCCAGCAGCACAGCGGGAGGGTCGGGCCTCTACGAGCAGTACTTC
TRBV2	TRBJ2-5	.	.	CASSVLTRETQYF	TGTGCCAGCAGTGTGTTAACTCGAGAGACCCAGTACTTC
TRBV28	TRBJ2-5	TRBD2	.	CASRVLAVETQYF	TGTGCCAGCAGGGTACTAGCGGTGGAGACCCAGTACTTC
TRBV12-3/TRBV12-4	TRBJ2-7	TRBD1	.	CASSMGTGDGQYF	TGTGCCAGCAGTATGGGAACAGGGGACGGGCAGTACTTC
TRBV6-2/TRBV6-3	TRBJ2-1	TRBD1	once	CASSLKQGAGEQFF	TGTGCCAGCAGCCTGAAACAGGGGGCCGGTGAGCAGTTCTTC
TRBV5-1	TRBJ2-5	TRBD2	.	CASSLGLAGGDETQYF	TGTGCCAGCAGCTTGGGCCTAGCGGGAGGGGATGAGACCCAGTACTTC
TRBV7-2	TRBJ2-2	.	few	CASSSLAGTGELFF	TGTGCCAGCAGTTCCCTGGCGGGAACCGGGGAGCTGTTTTTT
TRBV5-1	TRBJ2-7	.	.	CASSLTGYTYEQYF	TGCGCCAGCAGCTTGACAGGCTATACCTACGAGCAGTACTTC
TRBV5-1	TRBJ1-2	TRBD1	.	CASSPEGQGIYGYTF	TGCGCCAGCAGCCCTGAGGGACAGGGCATTTATGGCTACACCTTC
TRBV15	TRBJ2-3	.	few	CATSREGIGGTDTQYF	TGTGCCACCAGCAGAGAGGGGATCGGGGGCACAGATACGCAGTATTTT
TRBV11-2	TRBJ2-2	.	.	CASSYSRVTGELFF	TGTGCCAGCAGCTACTCCCGGGTCACCGGGGAGCTGTTTTTT
TRBV2	TRBJ2-2	.	.	CASRDQRVGELFF	TGTGCCAGCAGGGATCAGAGGGTCGGGGAGCTGTTTTTT
TRBV27	TRBJ2-1	.	.	CASSRLNDNEQFF	TGTGCCAGCAGTAGACTAAACGACAATGAGCAGTTCTTC
TRBV23-1	TRBJ1-1	TRBD1	.	CASSQGTVGGRDTEAFF	TGCGCCAGCAGTCAGGGGACAGTTGGGGGTAGGGACACTGAAGCTTTCTTT
TRBV19	TRBJ1-1	.	.	CASSIGPDSNTEAFF	TGTGCCAGTAGTATAGGACCCGACAGCAACACTGAAGCTTTCTTT
TRBV7-2	TRBJ1-2	.	.	CASSLDTYGYTF	TGTGCCAGCAGCTTAGACACCTATGGCTACACCTTC
TRBV5-8	TRBJ2-1	.	.	CASSLERSSYNEQFF	TGTGCCAGCAGCTTGGAACGGAGCTCCTACAATGAGCAGTTCTTC